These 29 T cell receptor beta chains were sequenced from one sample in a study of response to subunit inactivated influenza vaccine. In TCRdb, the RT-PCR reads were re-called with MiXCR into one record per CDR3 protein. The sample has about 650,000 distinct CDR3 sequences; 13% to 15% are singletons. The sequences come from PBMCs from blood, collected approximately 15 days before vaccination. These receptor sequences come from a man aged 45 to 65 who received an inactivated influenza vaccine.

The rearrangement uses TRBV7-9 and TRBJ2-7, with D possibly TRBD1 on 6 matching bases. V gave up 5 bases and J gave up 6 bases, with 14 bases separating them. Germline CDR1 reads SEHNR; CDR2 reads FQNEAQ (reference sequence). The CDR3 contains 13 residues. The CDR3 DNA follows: TGTGCCAGCAGCCCTTTACAGGGATTCGAGCAGTACTTC. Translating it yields CASSPLQGFEQYF.

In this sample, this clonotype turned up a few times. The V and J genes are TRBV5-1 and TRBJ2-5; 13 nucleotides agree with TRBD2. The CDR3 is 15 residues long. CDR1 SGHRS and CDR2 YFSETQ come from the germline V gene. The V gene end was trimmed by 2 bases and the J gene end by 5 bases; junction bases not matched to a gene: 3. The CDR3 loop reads CASSLLAGGRETQYF. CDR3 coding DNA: TGCGCCAGCAGCTTACTAGCGGGAGGGCGGGAGACCCAGTACTTC.

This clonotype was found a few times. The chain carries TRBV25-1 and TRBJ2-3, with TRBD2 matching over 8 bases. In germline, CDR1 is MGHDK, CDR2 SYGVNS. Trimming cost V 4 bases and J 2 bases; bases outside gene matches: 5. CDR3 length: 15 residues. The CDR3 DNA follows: TGTGCCAGCAGTGCGGTAGCGGGAAACACAGATACGCAGTATTTT. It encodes CASSAVAGNTDTQYF.

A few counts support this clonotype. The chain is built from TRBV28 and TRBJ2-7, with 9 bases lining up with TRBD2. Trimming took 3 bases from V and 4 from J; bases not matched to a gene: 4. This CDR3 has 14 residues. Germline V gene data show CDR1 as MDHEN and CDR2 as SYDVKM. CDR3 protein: CASSFPGLAYEQYF. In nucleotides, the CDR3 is TGTGCCAGCAGTTTCCCGGGACTAGCATACGAGCAGTACTTC.

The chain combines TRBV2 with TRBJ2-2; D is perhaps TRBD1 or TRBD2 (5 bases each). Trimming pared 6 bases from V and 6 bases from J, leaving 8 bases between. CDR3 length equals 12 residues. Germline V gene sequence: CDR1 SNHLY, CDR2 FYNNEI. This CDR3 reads CASRMGAGELFF. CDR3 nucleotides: TGTGCCAGCAGGATGGGGGCCGGGGAGCTGTTTTTT. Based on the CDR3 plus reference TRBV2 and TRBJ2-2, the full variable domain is EPEVTQTPSHQVTQMGQEVILRCVPISNHLYFYWYRQILGQKVEFLVSFYNNEISEKSEIFDDQFSVERPDGSNFTLKIRSTKLEDSAMYFCASRMGAGELFFGEGSRLTVL.

The CDR3: CASSQREMATDTQYF. The DNA for the CDR3 is TGCGCCAGCAGCCAAAGGGAAATGGCCACAGATACGCAGTATTTT. V is TRBV4-1 and J is TRBJ2-3; no firm D call. V was pared by 2 bases and J by 2 bases, with 11 bases between. Germline CDR1 is MGHRA and CDR2 is YSYEKL. CDR3 length: 15 residues.

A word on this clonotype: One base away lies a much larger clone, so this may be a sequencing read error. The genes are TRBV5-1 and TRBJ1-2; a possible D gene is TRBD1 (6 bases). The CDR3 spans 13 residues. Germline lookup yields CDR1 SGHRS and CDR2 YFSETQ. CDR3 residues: CASGDNLNCGYTF. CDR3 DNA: TGCGCCAGCGGGGACAACCTGAACTGTGGCTACACCTTC.

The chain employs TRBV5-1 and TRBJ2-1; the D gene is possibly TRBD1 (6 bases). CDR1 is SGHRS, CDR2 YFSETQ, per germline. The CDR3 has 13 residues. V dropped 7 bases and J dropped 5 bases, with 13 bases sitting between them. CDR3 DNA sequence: TGCGCCAGCGTTGGGACACCGAACAATGAGCAGTTCTTC. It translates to CASVGTPNNEQFF. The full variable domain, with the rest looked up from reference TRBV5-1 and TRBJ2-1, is KAGVTQTPRYLIKTRGQQVTLSCSPISGHRSVSWYQQTPGQGLQFLFEYFSETQRNKGNFPGRFSGRQFSNSRSEMNVSTLELGDSALYLCASVGTPNNEQFFGPGTRLTVL.

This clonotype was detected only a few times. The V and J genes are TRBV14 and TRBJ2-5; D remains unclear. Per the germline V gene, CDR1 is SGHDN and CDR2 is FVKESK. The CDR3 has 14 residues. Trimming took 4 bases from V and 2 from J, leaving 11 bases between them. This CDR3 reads CASSRDTIQETQYF. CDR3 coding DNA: TGTGCCAGCAGCCGAGACACGATACAAGAGACCCAGTACTTC.

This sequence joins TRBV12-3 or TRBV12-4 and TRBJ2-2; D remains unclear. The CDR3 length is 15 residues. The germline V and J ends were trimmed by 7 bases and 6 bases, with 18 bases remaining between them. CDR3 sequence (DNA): TGTGCCAGCACCCAGGTGGGCAGGAGAGCCGGGGAGCTGTTTTTT. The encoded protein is CASTQVGRRAGELFF.

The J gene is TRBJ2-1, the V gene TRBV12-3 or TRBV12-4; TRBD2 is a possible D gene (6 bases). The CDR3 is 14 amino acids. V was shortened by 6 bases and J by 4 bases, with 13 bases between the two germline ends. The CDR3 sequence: CASSPARGYNEQFF. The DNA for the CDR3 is TGTGCCAGCAGCCCTGCCCGGGGGTACAATGAGCAGTTCTTC.

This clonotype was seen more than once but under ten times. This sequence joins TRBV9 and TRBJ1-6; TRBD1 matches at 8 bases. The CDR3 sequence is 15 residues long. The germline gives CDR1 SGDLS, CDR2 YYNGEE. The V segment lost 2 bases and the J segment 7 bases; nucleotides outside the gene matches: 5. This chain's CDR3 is CASSVRDRSNSPLHF. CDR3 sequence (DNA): TGTGCCAGCAGCGTCCGGGACAGGAGCAATTCACCCCTCCACTTT.

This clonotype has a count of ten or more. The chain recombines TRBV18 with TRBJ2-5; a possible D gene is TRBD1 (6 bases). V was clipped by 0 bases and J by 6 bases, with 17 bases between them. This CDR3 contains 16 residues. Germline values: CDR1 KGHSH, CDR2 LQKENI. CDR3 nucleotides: TGTGCCAGCTCACCACCGGTTGGAACAGGGTGGAAGACCCAGTACTTC. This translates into CASSPPVGTGWKTQYF. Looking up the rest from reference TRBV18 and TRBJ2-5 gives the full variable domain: NAGVMQNPRHLVRRRGQEARLRCSPMKGHSHVYWYRQLPEEGLKFMVYLQKENIIDESGMPKERFSAEFPKEGPSILRIQQVVRGDSAAYFCASSPPVGTGWKTQYFGPGTRLLVL.

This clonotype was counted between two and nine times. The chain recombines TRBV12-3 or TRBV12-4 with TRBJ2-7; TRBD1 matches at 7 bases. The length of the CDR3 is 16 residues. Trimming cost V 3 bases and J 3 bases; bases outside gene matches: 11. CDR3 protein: CASSFSPLGTDYEQYF. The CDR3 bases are TGTGCCAGCAGTTTTTCCCCCCTTGGGACAGACTACGAGCAGTACTTC.

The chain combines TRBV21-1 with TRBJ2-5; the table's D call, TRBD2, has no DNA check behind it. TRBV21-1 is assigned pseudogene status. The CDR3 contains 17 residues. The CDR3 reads CASSKVSTSGGQETQYF. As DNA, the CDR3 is TGTGCCAGCAGCAAAGTTTCGACTAGCGGGGGCCAAGAGACCCAGTACTTC.

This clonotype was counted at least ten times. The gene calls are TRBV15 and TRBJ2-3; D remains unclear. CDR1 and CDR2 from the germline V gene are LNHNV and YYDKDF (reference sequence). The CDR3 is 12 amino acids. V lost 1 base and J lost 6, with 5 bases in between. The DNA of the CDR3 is TGTGCCACCAGCAGAGTGTCGGATACGCAGTATTTT. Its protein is CATSRVSDTQYF.

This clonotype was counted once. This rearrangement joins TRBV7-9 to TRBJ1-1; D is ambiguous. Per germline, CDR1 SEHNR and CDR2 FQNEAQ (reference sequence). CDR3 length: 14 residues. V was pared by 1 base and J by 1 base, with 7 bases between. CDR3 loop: CASSLGMGNTEAFF. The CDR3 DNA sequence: TGTGCCAGCAGCTTAGGGATGGGGAACACTGAAGCTTTCTTT.

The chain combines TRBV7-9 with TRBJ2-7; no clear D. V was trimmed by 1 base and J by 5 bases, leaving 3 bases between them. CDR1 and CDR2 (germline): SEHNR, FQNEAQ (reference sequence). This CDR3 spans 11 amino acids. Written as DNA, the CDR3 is TGTGCCAGCAGCTTAGAGGACGAGCAGTACTTC. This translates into CASSLEDEQYF.

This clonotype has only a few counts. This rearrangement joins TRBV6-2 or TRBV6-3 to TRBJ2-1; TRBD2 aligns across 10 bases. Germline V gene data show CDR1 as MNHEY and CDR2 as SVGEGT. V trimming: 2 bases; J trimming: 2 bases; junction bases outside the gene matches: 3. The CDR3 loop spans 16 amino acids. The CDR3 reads CASSYVSGRPYNEQFF. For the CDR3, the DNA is TGTGCCAGCAGTTACGTTAGCGGGAGGCCCTACAATGAGCAGTTCTTC.

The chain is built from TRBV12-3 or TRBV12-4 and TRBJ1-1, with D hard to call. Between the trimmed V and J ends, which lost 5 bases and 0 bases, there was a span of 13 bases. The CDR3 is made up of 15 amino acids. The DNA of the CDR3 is TGTGCCAGCAGTGCAGCCAGGCTTCTGAACACTGAAGCTTTCTTT. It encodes CASSAARLLNTEAFF.

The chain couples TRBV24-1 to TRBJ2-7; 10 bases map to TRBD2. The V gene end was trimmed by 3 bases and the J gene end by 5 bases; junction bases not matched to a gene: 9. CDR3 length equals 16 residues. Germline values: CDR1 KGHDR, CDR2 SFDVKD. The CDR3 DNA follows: TGTGCCACCAGTGATCCGCTAGCGGGAGATCGGGACGAGCAGTACTTC. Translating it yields CATSDPLAGDRDEQYF.

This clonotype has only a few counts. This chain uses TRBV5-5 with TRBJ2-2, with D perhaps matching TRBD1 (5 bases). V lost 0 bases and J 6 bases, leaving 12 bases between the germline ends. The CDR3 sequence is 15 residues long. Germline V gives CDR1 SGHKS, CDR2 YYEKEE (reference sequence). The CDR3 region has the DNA TGTGCCAGCAGCTTGGCCAGGGTAGGGTCCGGGGAGCTGTTTTTT. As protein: CASSLARVGSGELFF.

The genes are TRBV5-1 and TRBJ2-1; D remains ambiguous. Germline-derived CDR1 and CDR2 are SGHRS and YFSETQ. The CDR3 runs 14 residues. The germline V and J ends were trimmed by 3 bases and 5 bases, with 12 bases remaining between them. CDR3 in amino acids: CASSSAPPNNEQFF. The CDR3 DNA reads TGCGCCAGCAGCTCGGCGCCGCCTAACAATGAGCAGTTCTTC.

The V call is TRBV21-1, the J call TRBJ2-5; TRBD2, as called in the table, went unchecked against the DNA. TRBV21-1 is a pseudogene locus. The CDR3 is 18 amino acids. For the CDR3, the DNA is TGTGCCAGCCCTCCCGGGACTAGCGGGAGGGTACCTCGAGAGACCCAGTACTTC. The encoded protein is CASPPGTSGRVPRETQYF.

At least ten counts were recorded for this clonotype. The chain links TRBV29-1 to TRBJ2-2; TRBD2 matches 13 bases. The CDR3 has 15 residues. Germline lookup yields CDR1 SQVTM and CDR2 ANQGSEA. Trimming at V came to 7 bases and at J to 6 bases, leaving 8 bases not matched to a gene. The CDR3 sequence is CSAAPGLAGPGELFF. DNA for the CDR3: TGCAGCGCCGCCCCGGGACTAGCGGGACCCGGGGAGCTGTTTTTT.

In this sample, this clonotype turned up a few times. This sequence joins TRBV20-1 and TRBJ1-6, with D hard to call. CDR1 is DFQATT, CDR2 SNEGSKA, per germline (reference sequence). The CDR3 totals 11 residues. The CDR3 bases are TGCAGCGCAGGAACGGATTCACCCCTCCACTTT. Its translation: CSAGTDSPLHF.

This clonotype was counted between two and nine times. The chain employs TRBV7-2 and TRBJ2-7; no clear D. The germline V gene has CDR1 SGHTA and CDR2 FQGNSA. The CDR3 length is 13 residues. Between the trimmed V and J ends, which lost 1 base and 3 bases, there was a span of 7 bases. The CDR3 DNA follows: TGTGCCAGCAGCTTAGTTGACCACTACGAGCAGTACTTC. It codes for CASSLVDHYEQYF.

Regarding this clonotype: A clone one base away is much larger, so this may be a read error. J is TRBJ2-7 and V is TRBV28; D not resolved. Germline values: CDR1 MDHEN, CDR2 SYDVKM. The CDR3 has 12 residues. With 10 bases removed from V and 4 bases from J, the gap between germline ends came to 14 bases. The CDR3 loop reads CAIGPRGYEQYF. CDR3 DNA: TGTGCCATCGGACCTAGAGGTTACGAGCAGTACTTC.

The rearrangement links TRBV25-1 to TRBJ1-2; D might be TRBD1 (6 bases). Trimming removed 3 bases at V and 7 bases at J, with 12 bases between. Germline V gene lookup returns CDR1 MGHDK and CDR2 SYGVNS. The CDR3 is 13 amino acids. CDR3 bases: TGTGCCAGCAGTGAGGGAGACAGGCCTGGCTACACCTTC. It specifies CASSEGDRPGYTF.